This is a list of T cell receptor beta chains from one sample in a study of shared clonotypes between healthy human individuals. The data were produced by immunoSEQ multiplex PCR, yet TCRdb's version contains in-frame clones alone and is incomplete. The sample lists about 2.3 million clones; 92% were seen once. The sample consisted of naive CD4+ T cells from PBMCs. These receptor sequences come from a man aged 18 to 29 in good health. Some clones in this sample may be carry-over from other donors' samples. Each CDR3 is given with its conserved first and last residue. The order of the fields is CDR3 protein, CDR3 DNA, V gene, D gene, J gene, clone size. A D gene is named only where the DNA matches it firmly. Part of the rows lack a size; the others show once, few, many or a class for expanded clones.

CDR3 protein: CSARVVPEQFF
CDR3 DNA: TGCAGTGCTAGAGTAGTCCCTGAGCAGTTCTTC
V gene: TRBV20-1
D gene: NA
J gene: TRBJ2-1
clone size: NA

CDR3 protein: CASSRIRGQAYEQYF
CDR3 DNA: TGTGCCAGCAGTCGTATTAGGGGGCAGGCCTACGAGCAGTACTTC
V gene: TRBV11-2
D gene: TRBD1
J gene: TRBJ2-7
clone size: NA

CDR3 protein: CASSPGDYGYTF
CDR3 DNA: TGTGCCAGTAGTCCGGGCGACTATGGCTACACCTTC
V gene: TRBV19
D gene: NA
J gene: TRBJ1-2
clone size: NA

CDR3 protein: CASSTVGYNEQFF
CDR3 DNA: TGTGCCAGTAGTACGGTGGGTTACAATGAGCAGTTCTTC
V gene: TRBV19
D gene: NA
J gene: TRBJ2-1
clone size: NA

CDR3 protein: CASSPQTGVIEQFF
CDR3 DNA: TGTGCCAGCTCACCACAAACAGGGGTAATAGAGCAGTTCTTC
V gene: TRBV18
D gene: TRBD1
J gene: TRBJ2-1
clone size: NA

CDR3 protein: CASSQVGLAGGMSNEQFF
CDR3 DNA: TGTGCCAGCAGCCAAGTGGGACTAGCGGGAGGCATGTCCAATGAGCAGTTCTTC
V gene: TRBV4-2
D gene: TRBD2
J gene: TRBJ2-1
clone size: NA

CDR3 protein: CASSQGVPYEQYF
CDR3 DNA: TGCGCCAGCAGCCAGGGGGTTCCCTACGAGCAGTACTTC
V gene: TRBV4-3
D gene: NA
J gene: TRBJ2-7
clone size: NA

CDR3 protein: CSVDYGYEQYF
CDR3 DNA: TGCAGCGTTGATTACGGATACGAGCAGTACTTC
V gene: TRBV29-1
D gene: NA
J gene: TRBJ2-7
clone size: NA

CDR3 protein: CASSTQGRGRESSYNEQFF
CDR3 DNA: TGTGCCAGTAGTACCCAGGGCAGGGGGCGGGAGAGCTCCTACAATGAGCAGTTCTTC
V gene: TRBV19
D gene: NA
J gene: TRBJ2-1
clone size: NA

CDR3 protein: CASSPWGGTTSYEQYF
CDR3 DNA: TGCGCCAGCAGCCCCTGGGGGGGGACAACTTCCTACGAGCAGTACTTC
V gene: TRBV5-1
D gene: NA
J gene: TRBJ2-7
clone size: NA

CDR3 protein: CASSQRDSATNEKLFF
CDR3 DNA: TGTGCCAGCAGCCAGAGGGACAGCGCAACTAATGAAAAACTGTTTTTT
V gene: TRBV4-2
D gene: TRBD1
J gene: TRBJ1-4
clone size: few

CDR3 protein: CASSVGLGYNEQFF
CDR3 DNA: TGTGCCAGCAGCGTAGGGTTGGGATACAATGAGCAGTTCTTC
V gene: TRBV9
D gene: NA
J gene: TRBJ2-1
clone size: NA

CDR3 protein: CASTERSGANVLTF
CDR3 DNA: TGTGCCAGCACAGAACGCTCTGGGGCCAACGTCCTGACTTTC
V gene: TRBV2
D gene: NA
J gene: TRBJ2-6
clone size: NA

CDR3 protein: CASSSYTGLAGSKQFF
CDR3 DNA: TGTGCCAGCAGTTCGTACACAGGACTAGCGGGTAGCAAACAGTTCTTC
V gene: TRBV27
D gene: TRBD2
J gene: TRBJ2-1
clone size: NA

CDR3 protein: CASSQDAHYGYTF
CDR3 DNA: TGCGCCAGCAGCCAAGATGCGCACTATGGCTACACCTTC
V gene: TRBV4-1
D gene: NA
J gene: TRBJ1-2
clone size: NA

CDR3 protein: CASSYSTNTGELFF
CDR3 DNA: TGTGCCAGCAGTTACAGTACCAACACCGGGGAGCTGTTTTTT
V gene: TRBV6-5
D gene: NA
J gene: TRBJ2-2
clone size: NA

CDR3 protein: CAWGEGWASQETQYF
CDR3 DNA: TGTGCCTGGGGGGAGGGATGGGCCAGCCAAGAGACCCAGTACTTC
V gene: TRBV30
D gene: TRBD2
J gene: TRBJ2-5
clone size: NA

CDR3 protein: CASNRSGTDYEQYF
CDR3 DNA: TGCGCCAGCAATCGATCCGGGACCGACTACGAGCAGTACTTC
V gene: TRBV23-1
D gene: NA
J gene: TRBJ2-7
clone size: NA

CDR3 protein: CASSLIPGSTTSYGYTF
CDR3 DNA: TGCGCCAGCAGCTTGATTCCAGGTAGCACTACTTCCTATGGCTACACCTTC
V gene: TRBV5-1
D gene: NA
J gene: TRBJ1-2
clone size: NA

CDR3 protein: CASRESKASYEQYF
CDR3 DNA: TGCGCCAGCAGGGAATCAAAAGCTTCCTACGAGCAGTACTTC
V gene: TRBV10-2
D gene: NA
J gene: TRBJ2-7
clone size: NA

CDR3 protein: CAIKGKSRGNTEAFF
CDR3 DNA: TGTGCCATCAAGGGTAAATCTCGAGGGAACACTGAAGCTTTCTTT
V gene: TRBV10-3
D gene: NA
J gene: TRBJ1-1
clone size: NA

CDR3 protein: CASSPPTYEKLFF
CDR3 DNA: TGTGCCAGCAGTCCCCCGACATATGAAAAACTGTTTTTT
V gene: TRBV28
D gene: NA
J gene: TRBJ1-4
clone size: NA